The source of this TCR beta chain is a study of TIL therapy for anti-PD-1-resistant metastatic lung cancer. Study-level background: Patients then received nivolumab; progressors got lymphodepletion, TIL and IL-2.

Time point given: pre-treatment sample, taken before nivolumab and TIL therapy. Germline V lookup: CDR1 MNHEY, CDR2 SVGAGI. The V end lost 0 bases, the J end lost 1 base, and 9 bases lay between the germline ends. The CDR3 is 15 residues long. Overall study findings and caveats: TIL clonotype persistence in blood showed no apparent association with response.

As regards this clone: Its matching antigen is unknown.

This was the immunoSEQ v3 assay. Sequencing depth was approximately 2 million read pairs for survey level, about 5-6 million for deep. The protocol was immunoSEQ multiplex PCR, while the TCRdb copy is restricted to in-frame clones and leaves out a portion. The sample consists of about 14,000 clones, roughly 83% of them appearing once. The chain uses TRBV6-5 and TRBJ1-1; no clear D gene. The sequenced sample was blood, obtained at baseline. The receptor's source is a person aged 25 to 80 with non-small cell lung cancer. CDR3 amino acids: CASSYSRAGNTEAFF. CDR3 nucleotides: TGTGCCAGCAGTTACTCGCGGGCGGGGAACACTGAAGCTTTCTTT.